These T cell receptor beta chains were read from a single sample in a study of blood T cell repertoires in COVID-19. Generated by immunoSEQ multiplex PCR, the TCRdb table keeps only in-frame clones and is missing some. The table shows 150,000 to 250,000 clones, with 82% occurring only once. The specimen sequenced was peripheral blood. These TCRs come from a human donor with acute or convalescent COVID-19. The donor label of this sample is uncertain. Both conserved end residues are part of each CDR3.

v_gene,j_gene,CDR3aa
TRBV5-8,TRBJ2-3,CASSLGTSGRGDTQYF
TRBV10-3,TRBJ1-5,CAIRARADSNQPQHF
TRBV12-3/TRBV12-4,TRBJ2-3,CASSLETGTQYF
TRBV6-6,TRBJ2-7,CASSPPSGEQYF
TRBV5-5,TRBJ1-1,CASSLEGGREAFF
TRBV19,TRBJ2-7,CASSIARSYEQYF
TRBV15,TRBJ2-1,CATSRDPGTSGRSSYNEQFF
TRBV19,TRBJ2-2,CASSRLAEINTGELFF
TRBV11-3,TRBJ1-1,CASSAGQGMNTEAFF
TRBV28,TRBJ1-2,CTSSGARTLGGYTF
TRBV9,TRBJ2-3,CASSVGSGGGTDTQYF
TRBV15,TRBJ1-2,CATSRGQGNYGYTF
TRBV4-3,TRBJ1-2,CASSQEGQPNYGYTF
TRBV27,TRBJ2-3,CASSSWTGSDTQYF
TRBV23-1,TRBJ2-1,CASSHGPNEQFF
TRBV2,TRBJ1-2,CASSESRQGARGYTF
TRBV19,TRBJ2-1,CASSSRDRGYEQFF
TRBV7-6,TRBJ2-2,CASSLLATANTGELFF
TRBV7-9,TRBJ2-1,CASSVRLAGINEQFF
TRBV19,TRBJ2-3,CASSIGGTATDTQYF
TRBV6-5,TRBJ1-2,CASSLLGTGLYGYTF
TRBV2,TRBJ1-3,CASKEENTFGGFKYRSGNTIYF
TRBV5-4,TRBJ1-6,CASSLRTGLYNSPLHF
TRBV27,TRBJ2-1,CASSFWLAQGKNEQFF
TRBV7-2,TRBJ1-6,CASSTAGGLYNSPLHF
TRBV7-3,TRBJ2-3,CASSSSGRNTDTQYF
TRBV24-1,TRBJ2-7,CATSASGASYEQYF
TRBV7-8,TRBJ2-1,CASREMVSVNEQFF
TRBV11-1,TRBJ2-7,CASSPGRVPSYEQYF
TRBV28,TRBJ2-2,CASLPRGLVGTGELFF
TRBV27,TRBJ1-3,CASSSDRGPNTIYF
TRBV9,TRBJ2-1,CASSTYRTSGYNEQFF
TRBV29-1,TRBJ1-4,CSAMGAGIEKLFF
TRBV4-2,TRBJ1-2,CASSQDSSGTGGYGYTF
TRBV12-3/TRBV12-4,TRBJ2-2,CASSFQTGELFF
TRBV2,TRBJ2-7,CASGVQGAREQYF
TRBV2,TRBJ2-5,CASSPRLAALRETQYF
TRBV2,TRBJ1-5,CASAGQLNQPQHF
TRBV21-1,TRBJ1-5,CASSYGQGKVRNQPQHF
TRBV2,TRBJ1-2,CASRGAGYGYTF
TRBV19,TRBJ1-5,CASSAQGYQPQHF
TRBV5-3,TRBJ2-7,CARSIGRTYEQYF
TRBV28,TRBJ1-4,CASSLGQGFEKLFF
TRBV18,TRBJ2-1,CASTKTGALGNEQFF
TRBV28,TRBJ2-7,CASSLRTGYSYEQYF
TRBV19,TRBJ1-2,CASSELPNYGYTF
TRBV3-1/TRBV3-2,TRBJ2-5,CASSRRLAGETQYF
TRBV5-1,TRBJ2-7,CASSFSGSDSYEQYF
TRBV7-2,TRBJ2-2,CASSLLGTGELFF
TRBV14,TRBJ2-7,CASSQVSLGEQYF
TRBV2,TRBJ1-5,CASSGGEGQPQHF
TRBV19,TRBJ2-3,CASSTMGDPDTQYF
TRBV7-3,TRBJ1-1,CASSPTAILLAVNTEAFF
TRBV19,TRBJ2-7,CASSLARDRVYEQYF
TRBV20-1,TRBJ2-2,CSAHRDRELFF
TRBV4-1,TRBJ2-3,CASTLTSGRGTDTQYF
TRBV29-1,TRBJ2-2,CSPRTGGFTGELFF
TRBV28,TRBJ2-1,CASSLTPGVRGSGDVVNEQFF
TRBV11-2,TRBJ2-5,CASSLVQGETQYF